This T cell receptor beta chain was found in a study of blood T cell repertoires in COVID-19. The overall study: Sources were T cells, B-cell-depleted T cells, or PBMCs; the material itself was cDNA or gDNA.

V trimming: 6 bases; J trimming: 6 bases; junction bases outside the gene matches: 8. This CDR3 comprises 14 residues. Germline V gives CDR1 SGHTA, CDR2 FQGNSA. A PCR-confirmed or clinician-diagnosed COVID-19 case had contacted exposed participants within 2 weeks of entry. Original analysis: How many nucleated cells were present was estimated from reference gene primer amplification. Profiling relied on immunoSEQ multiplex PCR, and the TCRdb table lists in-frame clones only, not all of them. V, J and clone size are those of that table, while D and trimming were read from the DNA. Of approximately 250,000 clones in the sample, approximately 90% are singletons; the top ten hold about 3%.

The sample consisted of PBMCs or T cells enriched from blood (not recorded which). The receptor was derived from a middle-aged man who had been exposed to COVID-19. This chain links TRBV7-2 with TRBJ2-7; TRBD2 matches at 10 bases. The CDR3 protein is CASRPSGSRSEQYF. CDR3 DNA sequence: TGTGCCAGCAGACCTAGCGGGAGCCGTTCCGAGCAGTACTTC. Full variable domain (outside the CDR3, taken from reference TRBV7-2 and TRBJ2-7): GAGVSQSPSNKVTEKGKDVELRCDPISGHTALYWYRQSLGQGLEFLIYFQGNSAPDKSGLPSDRFSAERTGGSVSTLTIQRTQQEDSAVYLCASRPSGSRSEQYFGPGTRLTVT.